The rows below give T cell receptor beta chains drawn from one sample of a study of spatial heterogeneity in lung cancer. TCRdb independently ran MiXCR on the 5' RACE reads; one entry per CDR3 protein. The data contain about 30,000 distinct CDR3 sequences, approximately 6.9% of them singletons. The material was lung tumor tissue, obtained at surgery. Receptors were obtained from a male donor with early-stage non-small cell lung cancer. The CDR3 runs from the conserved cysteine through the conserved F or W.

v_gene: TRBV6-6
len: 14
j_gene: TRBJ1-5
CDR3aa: CASKLLGSDQPQHF

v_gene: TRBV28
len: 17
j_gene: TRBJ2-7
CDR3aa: CASSNLPGTGVSGEQYF

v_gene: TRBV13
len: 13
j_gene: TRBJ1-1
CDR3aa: CASREQQNTEAFF

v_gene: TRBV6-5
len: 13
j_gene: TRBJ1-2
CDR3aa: CASSYEGRDGYTF

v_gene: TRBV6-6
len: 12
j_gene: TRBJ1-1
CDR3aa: CASSYRQGNAFF

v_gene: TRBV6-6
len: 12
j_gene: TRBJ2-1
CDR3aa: CASSGPYNEQFF

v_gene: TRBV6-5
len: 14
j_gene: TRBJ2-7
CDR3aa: CASSYPGFTYEQYF

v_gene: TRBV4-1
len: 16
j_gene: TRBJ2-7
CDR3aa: CASSQDWTGGTYEQYF

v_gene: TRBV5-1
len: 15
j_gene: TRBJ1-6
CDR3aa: CASSLEVGVNSPLHF

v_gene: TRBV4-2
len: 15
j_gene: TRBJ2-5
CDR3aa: CASSQALAVLETQYF

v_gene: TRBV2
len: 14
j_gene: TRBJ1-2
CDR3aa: CASSRQGPNYGYTF

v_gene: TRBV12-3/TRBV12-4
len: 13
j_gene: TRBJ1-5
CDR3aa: CASSLTVDQPQHF

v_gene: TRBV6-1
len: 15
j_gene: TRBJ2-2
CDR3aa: CASRSGTLATGELFF

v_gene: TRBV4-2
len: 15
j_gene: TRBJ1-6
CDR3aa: CASSHDTGQNSPLHF

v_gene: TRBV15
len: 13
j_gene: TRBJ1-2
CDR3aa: CATSPDSRYGYTF

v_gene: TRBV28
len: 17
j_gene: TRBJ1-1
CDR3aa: CASSPGGTGGYGNEAFF

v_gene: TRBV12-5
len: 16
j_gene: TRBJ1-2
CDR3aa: CASGPGGALTAYGYTF

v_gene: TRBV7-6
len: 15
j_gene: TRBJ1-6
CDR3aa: CASSARDNYNSPLHF

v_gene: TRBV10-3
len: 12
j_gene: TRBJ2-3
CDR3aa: CAISGGTDTQYF

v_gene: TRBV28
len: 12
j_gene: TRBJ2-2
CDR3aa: CASSGRAGELFF

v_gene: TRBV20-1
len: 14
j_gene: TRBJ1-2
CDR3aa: CSARDTGGARGYTF

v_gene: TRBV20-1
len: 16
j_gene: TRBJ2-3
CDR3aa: CSAPEGGGISTDTQYF

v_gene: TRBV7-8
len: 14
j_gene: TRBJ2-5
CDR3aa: CASSPSGGGETQYF

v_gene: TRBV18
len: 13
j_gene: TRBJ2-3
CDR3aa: CASSLLNRDTQYF

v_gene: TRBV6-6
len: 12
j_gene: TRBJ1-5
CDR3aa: CASRERQGRMHF

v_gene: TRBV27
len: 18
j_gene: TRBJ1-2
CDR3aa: CASIPSWEGGIAAYGYTF

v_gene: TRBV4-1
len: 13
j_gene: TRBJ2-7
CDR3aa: CASSSIATYEQYF

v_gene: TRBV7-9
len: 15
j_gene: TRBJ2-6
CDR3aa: CASSFGLSGANVLTF

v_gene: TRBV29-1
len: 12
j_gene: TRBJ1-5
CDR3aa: CSVGGGNQPQHF

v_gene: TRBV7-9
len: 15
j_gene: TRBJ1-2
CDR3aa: CASSLSGVSLDGYTF

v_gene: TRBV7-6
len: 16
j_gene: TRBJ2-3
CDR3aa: CASSLGAVSSTDTQYF

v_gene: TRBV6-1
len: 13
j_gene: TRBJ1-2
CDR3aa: CASSVGTDYGYTF

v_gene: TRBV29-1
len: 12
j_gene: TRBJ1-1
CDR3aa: CSVDPGRLEAFF